What follows describes a single T cell receptor beta chain. The J segment lost 2 bases and the V segment lost 6 bases, leaving 7 bases of the junction unmatched. This CDR3 spans 15 amino acids. Looked up from germline, CDR1 is MNHEY and CDR2 is SMNVEV (reference sequence). This sample was included in a study of T cell responses to AZD1222 COVID-19 vaccine. Measured with immunoSEQ multiplex PCR; TCRdb has only the in-frame clones, and not every one. This sample yields 150,000 to 200,000 clones, of which 92% are seen a single time; 1.1% to 1.5% belongs to the top ten. The TCR sequence derives from an adult in good health. This material consisted of peripheral blood, taken on day 0 of AZD1222 vaccination. V and J are TRBV27 and TRBJ1-5, with 7 bases matching TRBD1. The CDR3 spells CASSQTGTGNQPQHF. CDR3 nucleotide sequence: TGTGCCAGCAGCCAAACCGGGACAGGCAATCAGCCCCAGCATTTT.